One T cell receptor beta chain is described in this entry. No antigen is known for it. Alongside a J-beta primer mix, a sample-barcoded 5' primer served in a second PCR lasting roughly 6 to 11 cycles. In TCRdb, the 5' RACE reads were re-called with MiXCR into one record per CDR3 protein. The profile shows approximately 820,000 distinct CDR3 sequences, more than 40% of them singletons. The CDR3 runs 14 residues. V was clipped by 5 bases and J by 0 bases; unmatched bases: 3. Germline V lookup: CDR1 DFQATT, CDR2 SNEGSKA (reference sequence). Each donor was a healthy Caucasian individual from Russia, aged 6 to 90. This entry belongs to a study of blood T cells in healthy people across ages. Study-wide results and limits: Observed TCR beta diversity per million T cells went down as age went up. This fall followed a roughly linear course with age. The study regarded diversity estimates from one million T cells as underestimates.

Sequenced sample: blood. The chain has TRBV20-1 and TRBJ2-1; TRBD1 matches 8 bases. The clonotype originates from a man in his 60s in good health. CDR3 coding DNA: TGCAGTGCTTGGACAGGGAGCTCCTACAATGAGCAGTTCTTC. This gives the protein CSAWTGSSYNEQFF.